These 13 T cell receptor beta chains came from one sample sequenced in a study of T cell responses to AZD1222 COVID-19 vaccine. The repertoire was sequenced with immunoSEQ multiplex PCR; TCRdb's copy has only in-frame clones and lacks some. The sample records 150,000 to 250,000 clones, approximately 91% being singletons. Sequenced here: peripheral blood, sampled 28 days after the second AZD1222 dose. These receptors were collected from an adult who received the AZD1222 COVID-19 vaccine.

The rearrangement links TRBV7-6 to TRBJ2-3; tentative D call: TRBD1 (5 bases). CDR1 and CDR2 from the germline V gene are SGHVS and FNYEAQ. V gave up 5 bases and J gave up 5 bases, with 14 bases separating them. CDR3 length: 14 residues. This CDR3 reads CASSQGPERDTQYF. CDR3 DNA: TGTGCCAGCAGCCAGGGCCCCGAACGAGATACGCAGTATTTT.

J is TRBJ2-1 and V is TRBV12-5; D is unclear. CDR1 and CDR2 (germline): LGHNT, FRNRAP. V was shortened by 5 bases and J by 4 bases, with 9 bases between the two germline ends. The CDR3 has 13 residues. CDR3 amino acids: CASGHARYNEQFF. The CDR3 nucleotides read TGTGCTAGTGGTCACGCTAGGTACAATGAGCAGTTCTTC.

This chain connects TRBV10-1 to TRBJ2-3; D unresolved. Per germline, CDR1 WNHNN and CDR2 SYGVQD (reference sequence). The CDR3 covers 12 residues. Deletions cut 0 bases from V and 5 bases from J, with 3 bases between. CDR3 sequence (DNA): TGCGCCAGCAGTGAGTCGCAAGATACGCAGTATTTT. Its translation is CASSESQDTQYF.

The chain links TRBV6-5 to TRBJ2-3, with D tentatively TRBD2 (6 bases). Germline CDR1 and CDR2: MNHEY and SVGAGI. The V end was cut by 6 bases, the J end by 1 base, with 11 bases between. CDR3 size: 14 residues. This CDR3 is CASSLAAGTDTQYF. The CDR3 DNA reads TGTGCCAGCAGCTTAGCGGCAGGCACAGATACGCAGTATTTT.

This rearrangement joins TRBV28 to TRBJ2-7; the match to TRBD1 covers 10 bases. With 5 bases clipped from V and 3 bases from J, the junction kept 4 bases outside the gene matches. This CDR3 has 14 residues. The germline CDR1 and CDR2 sequences are MDHEN and SYDVKM. The CDR3 bases are TGTGCCAGCAGTCCGACAGGGGGCTACTACGAGCAGTACTTC. Translating it yields CASSPTGGYYEQYF. Looking up the rest from reference TRBV28 and TRBJ2-7 gives the full variable domain: DVKVTQSSRYLVKRTGEKVFLECVQDMDHENMFWYRQDPGLGLRLIYFSYDVKMKEKGDIPEGYSVSREKKERFSLILESASTNQTSMYLCASSPTGGYYEQYFGPGTRLTVT.

This clone has more than one count but fewer than ten. The rearrangement uses TRBV6-5 and TRBJ2-1; a possible D gene is TRBD2 (5 bases). The V gene's germline CDR1 is MNHEY and CDR2 SVGAGI. Trimming took off 4 bases at V and 4 bases at J, with 8 bases between the two ends. CDR3 length: 13 residues. The DNA for the CDR3 is TGTGCCAGCAGTTGGACTCCATACAATGAGCAGTTCTTC. Residues: CASSWTPYNEQFF.

Here the CDR3 reads CATRTGEVYNSPLHF. In DNA form, the CDR3 reads TGTGCCACCCGGACAGGGGAAGTCTATAATTCACCCCTCCACTTT. This chain joins TRBV19 and TRBJ1-6, with TRBD1 matching over 9 bases. The V gene's germline CDR1 is LNHDA and CDR2 SQIVND (reference sequence). V lost 10 bases and J lost 3; bases outside the gene matches: 7. The CDR3 consists of 15 residues.

This clone is a singleton in its sample. This chain joins TRBV5-4 and TRBJ2-5; 7 bases fit TRBD1. Germline CDR1 reads SGHNT; CDR2 reads YYREEE (reference sequence). V lost 1 base to trimming and J lost 4 bases; unmatched junction nucleotides: 7. The CDR3 has 15 amino acids. In DNA form, the CDR3 reads TGTGCCAGCAGCTTGAGTACCCAGGGGGTAGAGACCCAGTACTTC. Amino acid sequence: CASSLSTQGVETQYF.

This chain uses TRBV10-3 with TRBJ1-4, with D possibly being TRBD1 (5 bases). V was trimmed by 3 bases and J by 4 bases, leaving 6 bases between them. CDR3 size: 13 residues. Germline CDR1 reads ENHRY; CDR2 reads SYGVKD. The CDR3 sequence is CAISDRVNEKLFF. The DNA for the CDR3 is TGTGCCATCAGTGACAGGGTTAATGAAAAACTGTTTTTT.

This clone was found many times. CDR3: CASSVTGGTQPQHF. DNA for the CDR3: TGTGCCAGCAGTGTCACAGGGGGCACTCAGCCCCAGCATTTT. The rearrangement uses TRBV2 and TRBJ1-5; 9 bases map to TRBD1. The germline gives CDR1 SNHLY, CDR2 FYNNEI. This CDR3 is 14 amino acids long. With V trimmed by 4 bases and J by 6 bases, 4 bases remained unmatched.

The chain joins TRBV5-4 to TRBJ2-1; 7 nucleotides agree with TRBD1. The J segment lost 2 bases and the V segment lost 0 bases, leaving 2 bases of the junction unmatched. Germline CDR1 and CDR2: SGHNT and YYREEE (reference sequence). This CDR3 region has 15 residues. The CDR3 nucleotides read TGTGCCAGCAGCTTGGACAGGGGAGCCTACAATGAGCAGTTCTTC. It encodes CASSLDRGAYNEQFF. Full variable domain (remainder filled in from reference TRBV5-4 and TRBJ2-1): ETGVTQSPTHLIKTRGQQVTLRCSSQSGHNTVSWYQQALGQGPQFIFQYYREEENGRGNFPPRFSGLQFPNYSSELNVNALELDDSALYLCASSLDRGAYNEQFFGPGTRLTVL.

The chain carries TRBV2 and TRBJ1-1; D unclear. The CDR3 runs to 12 residues. Between the trimmed V and J ends, which lost 4 bases and 5 bases, there was a span of 8 bases. In germline, CDR1 is SNHLY, CDR2 FYNNEI. The CDR3 DNA reads TGTGCCAGCAGTGGTGGAGGGACTGAAGCTTTCTTT. This translates into CASSGGGTEAFF.

Only a few counts were recorded for this clone. The V and J genes are TRBV11-2 and TRBJ1-1; D ambiguous. The CDR3 has 13 residues. In germline, CDR1 is SGHAT, CDR2 FQNNGV. Trimming took off 5 bases at V and 1 base at J, with 8 bases between the two ends. The chain's CDR3 is CASSVGGNTEAFF. The CDR3 DNA reads as TGTGCCAGCAGCGTTGGAGGGAACACTGAAGCTTTCTTT.